The present TCR beta chain was sequenced within a study of blood T cell repertoires in COVID-19. Overall study: Both acute and convalescent COVID-19 samples were obtained from the United States, Italy and Spain.

TCRdb's table, derived via immunoSEQ multiplex PCR, lists solely in-frame clones and lacks some. The profile shows just over 300,000 clones, roughly 90% of them singletons. Patients at the Seattle site were enrolled during active infection and followed longitudinally. The sequenced sample was peripheral blood. The TCR comes from a woman in her 30s with COVID-19, enrolled during active disease.

CDR3 in amino acids: CASSQVSEGTGDYNSPLHF. The CDR3 nucleotides are TGTGCCAGCAGCCAAGTTTCGGAGGGGACTGGGGACTATAATTCACCCCTCCACTTT. The chain combines TRBV3-1 (or the pseudogene TRBV3-2) with TRBJ1-6; TRBD1 might be the D (5 bases). The CDR3 spans 19 residues. Germline-derived CDR1 and CDR2 are LGHDT and YNNKEL (reference sequence). Deletions cut 1 base from V and 3 bases from J, with 19 bases between.